This section outlines one T cell receptor beta chain sequence together with its context. Its antigen is not known. This sample stems from a study of lymphopenia after photon versus proton radiotherapy. Whole-study findings and limits: Photon-treated patients lost naive T cells and TCR diversity; proton-treated stayed stable.

The protocol was immunoSEQ multiplex PCR, while the TCRdb copy is restricted to in-frame clones and leaves out a portion. The sample consists of around 23,000 clones, around 90% of them appearing once. Trimming pared 6 bases from V and 0 bases from J, leaving 5 bases between. This CDR3 has 12 amino acids. Germline loops: CDR1 MDHEN, CDR2 SYDVKM. V usage is TRBV28 and J usage is TRBJ1-2; no reliable D call. The sample consisted of peripheral blood, taken from a patient treated with proton-based radiotherapy. This receptor was identified in a woman between 65 and 79 years old with pancreatic cancer. Some clones in this sample may be carry-over from other donors' samples. CDR3 sequence (DNA): TGTGCCAGCAGACCGACTAACTATGGCTACACCTTC. Protein sequence: CASRPTNYGYTF.